The clone carrying this T cell receptor (beta chain) was observed a few times. This entry is derived from a study of blood T cells in healthy people across ages. PCR was performed a second time for about 7 to 12 cycles using a sample-barcoded 5' primer and a J-beta primer mix. TCRdb re-called the 5' RACE reads with MiXCR, one entry per CDR3 protein. Seen here are 1.5 million to 2 million distinct CDR3 sequences, 49% observed once, and the top ten hold over 2%. Trimming left V 3 bases short and J 7 bases short, with 9 bases between. Germline CDR1 DFQATT, CDR2 SNEGSKA (reference sequence). CDR3 size: 11 residues.

This sequence originates from a middle-aged woman in good health. V usage is TRBV20-1 and J usage is TRBJ2-5; D is ambiguous. The sequencing input was blood. The CDR3 loop reads CSARGTMTQYF. Written as DNA, the CDR3 is TGCAGTGCTAGGGGCACCATGACCCAGTACTTC.